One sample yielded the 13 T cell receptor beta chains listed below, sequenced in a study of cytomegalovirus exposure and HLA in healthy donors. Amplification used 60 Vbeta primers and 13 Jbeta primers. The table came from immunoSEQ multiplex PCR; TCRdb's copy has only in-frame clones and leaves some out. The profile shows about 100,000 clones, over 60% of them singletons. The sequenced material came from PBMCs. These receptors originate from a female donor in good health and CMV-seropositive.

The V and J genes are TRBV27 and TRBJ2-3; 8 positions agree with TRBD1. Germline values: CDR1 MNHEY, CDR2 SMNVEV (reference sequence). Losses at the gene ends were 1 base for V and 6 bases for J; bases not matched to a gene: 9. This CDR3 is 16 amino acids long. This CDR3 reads CASSLFGRGQVDTQYF. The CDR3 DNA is TGTGCCAGCAGTTTATTTGGCAGGGGGCAGGTGGATACGCAGTATTTT.

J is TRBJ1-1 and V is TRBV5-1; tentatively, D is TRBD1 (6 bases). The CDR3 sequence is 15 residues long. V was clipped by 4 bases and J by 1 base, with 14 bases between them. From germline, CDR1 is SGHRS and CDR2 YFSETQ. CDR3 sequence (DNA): TGCGCCAGCAGCCCGATGCGGGGGGCGAACACTGAAGCTTTCTTT. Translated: CASSPMRGANTEAFF.

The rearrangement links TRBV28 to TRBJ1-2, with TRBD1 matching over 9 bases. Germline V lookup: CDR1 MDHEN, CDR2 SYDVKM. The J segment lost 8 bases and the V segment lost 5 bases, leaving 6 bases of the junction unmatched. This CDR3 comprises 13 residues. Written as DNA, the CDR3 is TGTGCCAGCAGTCTTCAGGACAGGGGAGGCTACACCTTC. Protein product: CASSLQDRGGYTF.

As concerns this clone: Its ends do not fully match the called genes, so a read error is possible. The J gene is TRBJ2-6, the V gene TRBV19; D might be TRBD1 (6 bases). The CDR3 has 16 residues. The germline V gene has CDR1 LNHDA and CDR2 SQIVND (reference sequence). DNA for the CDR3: TGTGCCAGTAGTATCTACAGGGACGAAGGGGCCAACGGCCTGACTTTC. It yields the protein CASSIYRDEGANGLTF.

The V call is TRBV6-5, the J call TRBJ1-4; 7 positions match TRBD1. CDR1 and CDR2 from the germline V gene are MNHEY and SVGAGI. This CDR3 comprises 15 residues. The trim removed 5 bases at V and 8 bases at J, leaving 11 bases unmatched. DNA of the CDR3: TGTGCCAGCAGTCTACAGGGGATTGATGCGGAAAAACTGTTTTTT. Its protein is CASSLQGIDAEKLFF.

In DNA, the CDR3 is TGTGCCTGGAGTGTTGGGGGGGAAGCTTTCTTT. Protein product: CAWSVGGEAFF. This chain links TRBV30 with TRBJ1-1; a weak D match, TRBD1 (5 bases). CDR3 size: 11 residues. Trimming removed 0 bases at V and 8 bases at J, with 7 bases between. Germline V gene data show CDR1 as GTSNPN and CDR2 as SVGIG (reference sequence).

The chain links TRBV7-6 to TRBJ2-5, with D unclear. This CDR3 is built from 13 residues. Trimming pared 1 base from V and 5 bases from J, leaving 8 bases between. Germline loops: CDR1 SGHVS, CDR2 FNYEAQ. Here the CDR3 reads CASSLEPGETQYF. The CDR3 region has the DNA TGTGCCAGCAGCTTAGAGCCCGGGGAGACCCAGTACTTC. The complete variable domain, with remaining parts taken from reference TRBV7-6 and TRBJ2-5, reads GAGVSQSPRYKVTKRGQDVALRCDPISGHVSLYWYRQALGQGPEFLTYFNYEAQQDKSGLPNDRFSAERPEGSISTLTIQRTEQRDSAMYRCASSLEPGETQYFGPGTRLLVL.

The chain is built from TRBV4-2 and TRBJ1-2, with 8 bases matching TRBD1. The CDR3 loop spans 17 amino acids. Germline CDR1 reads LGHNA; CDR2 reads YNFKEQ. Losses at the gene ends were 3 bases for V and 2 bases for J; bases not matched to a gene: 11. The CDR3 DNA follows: TGTGCCAGCAGCCACGGGACAGGCCCTAGTGGGAACTATGGCTACACCTTC. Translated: CASSHGTGPSGNYGYTF.

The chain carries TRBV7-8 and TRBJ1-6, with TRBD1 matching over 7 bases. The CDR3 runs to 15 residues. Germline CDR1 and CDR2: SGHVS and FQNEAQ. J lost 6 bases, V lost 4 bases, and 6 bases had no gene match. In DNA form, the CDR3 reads TGTGCCAGCAGCTCACGGACAGGTCTTAATTCACCCCTCCACTTT. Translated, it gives CASSSRTGLNSPLHF.

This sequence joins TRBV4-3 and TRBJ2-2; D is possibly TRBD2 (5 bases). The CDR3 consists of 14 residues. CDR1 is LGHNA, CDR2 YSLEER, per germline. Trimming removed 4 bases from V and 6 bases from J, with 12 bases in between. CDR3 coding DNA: TGCGCCAGCAGCCCGCAACGGGGAGCCGGGGAGCTGTTTTTT. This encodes CASSPQRGAGELFF.

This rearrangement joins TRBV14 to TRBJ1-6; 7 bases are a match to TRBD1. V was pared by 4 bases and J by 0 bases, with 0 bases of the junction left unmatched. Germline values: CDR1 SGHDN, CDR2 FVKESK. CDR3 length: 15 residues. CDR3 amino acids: CASSRDSSYNSPLHF. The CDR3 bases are TGTGCCAGCAGCCGGGACAGCTCCTATAATTCACCCCTCCACTTT.

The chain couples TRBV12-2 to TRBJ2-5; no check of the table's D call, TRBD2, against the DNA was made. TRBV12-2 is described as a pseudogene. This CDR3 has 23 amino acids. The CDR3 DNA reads TGTGCAAGTCGCTTAGGGGGGGGCACTAGCGGGACCCGGCCCTATACCCCTCCAGAGACCCAGTACTTC. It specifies CASRLGGGTSGTRPYTPPETQYF.

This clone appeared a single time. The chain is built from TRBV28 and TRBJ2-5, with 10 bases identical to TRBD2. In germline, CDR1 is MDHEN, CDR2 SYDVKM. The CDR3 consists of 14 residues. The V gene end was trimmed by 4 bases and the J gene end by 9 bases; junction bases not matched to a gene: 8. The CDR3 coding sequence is TGTGCCAGCAGTTGGGATAGCGGGGGGCGGGCCCAGTACTTC. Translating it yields CASSWDSGGRAQYF.